This note documents a single T cell receptor beta chain sequence. This record comes from a study of blood T cell repertoires in COVID-19. The protocol was immunoSEQ multiplex PCR, while the TCRdb copy is restricted to in-frame clones and leaves out a portion. This table has hundreds of thousands of clones, 87% appearing once. Germline loops: CDR1 SNHLY, CDR2 FYNNEI. CDR3 size: 15 residues. The germline V and J ends were trimmed by 4 bases and 0 bases, with 10 bases remaining between them. The genes are TRBV2 and TRBJ1-3; no clear D. The TCR originated in a woman aged 18-29 years who had recovered from COVID-19. The sequencing input was PBMCs or T cells enriched from blood (not recorded which). CDR3 residues: CASSAGLSSGNTIYF. CDR3 in DNA: TGTGCCAGCAGTGCAGGTCTCAGCTCTGGAAACACCATATATTTT.